This section outlines one TCR beta chain sequence together with its context. Authors' processing steps: Amplifying reference gene primers gave estimates of nucleated cell counts. Libraries were prepared by immunoSEQ multiplex PCR; TCRdb keeps only in-frame clonotypes and omits some of them. V and J calls and clone size follow that table, whereas D and trimming were derived from the DNA. The table includes tens of thousands of clones, around 85% detected once. These data originate in a study of blood T cell repertoires in COVID-19. The overall study: The origin of the acute and convalescent COVID-19 samples was the United States, Italy and Spain. Sources were T cells, B-cell-depleted T cells, or PBMCs; the material itself was cDNA or gDNA.

This TCR derives from a man older than 75 with active or convalescent COVID-19. The source material was peripheral blood.

The CDR3 DNA reads as TGTGCCAGCAGCCAACTTAATGAAAAACTGTTTTTT. This translates into CASSQLNEKLFF. The rearrangement uses TRBV14 and TRBJ1-4, with D unclear. V was clipped by 2 bases and J by 4 bases, with 2 bases between them. Looked up from germline, CDR1 is SGHDN and CDR2 is FVKESK. The CDR3 has 12 residues.